The next 20 T cell receptor beta chains were all read from a single sample in a study of cytomegalovirus exposure and HLA in healthy donors. The PCR had 60 Vbeta and 13 Jbeta primers. The repertoire was sequenced with immunoSEQ multiplex PCR; TCRdb's copy has only in-frame clones and lacks some. The sample consists of under 200,000 clones, over 70% of them appearing once. The sample taken for sequencing was PBMCs. The receptors originated from a woman under 40 in good health and CMV-seronegative.

The chain carries TRBV6-5 and TRBJ1-2; TRBD1 is a possible D gene (6 bases). The germline V gene has CDR1 MNHEY and CDR2 SVGAGI. This CDR3 is 12 amino acids long. V was cut by 5 bases and J by 6 bases, with 10 bases left in between. In DNA, the CDR3 is TGTGCCAGCAGTCCAACAGGGCATGGCTACACCTTC. Its translation: CASSPTGHGYTF.

The rearrangement joins TRBV19 to TRBJ2-1; 7 bases agree with TRBD1. CDR1 is LNHDA, CDR2 SQIVND, per germline (reference sequence). J gave up 2 bases and V 5 bases, and 6 bases lay outside the gene matches. CDR3 length equals 15 residues. CDR3 in amino acids: CASSGGQAAYNEQFF. The CDR3 bases are TGTGCCAGTAGTGGTGGACAGGCTGCCTACAATGAGCAGTTCTTC.

This clone appeared a single time. V and J are TRBV18 and TRBJ1-1; tentative D call: TRBD1 (5 bases). The germline V and J ends were trimmed by 3 bases and 6 bases, with 23 bases remaining between them. Germline CDR1 is KGHSH and CDR2 is LQKENI. The length of the CDR3 is 17 residues. CDR3 nucleotides: TGTGCCAGCTCACCCACCCACCCAGGGTTTGTGATCCCTGAAGCTTTCTTT. Translated, it gives CASSPTHPGFVIPEAFF.

CDR3 sequence (DNA): TGTGCCAGCAGCTTGAGGAGGAGGACGGATTATGGCTACACCTTC. This translates into CASSLRRRTDYGYTF. The chain couples TRBV5-4 to TRBJ1-2; no clear D gene. CDR1 and CDR2 from the germline V gene are SGHNT and YYREEE (reference sequence). The CDR3 contains 15 residues. Between the trimmed V and J ends, which lost 1 base and 5 bases, there was a span of 15 bases. Drawing the rest from reference TRBV5-4 and TRBJ1-2, the complete variable domain is ETGVTQSPTHLIKTRGQQVTLRCSSQSGHNTVSWYQQALGQGPQFIFQYYREEENGRGNFPPRFSGLQFPNYSSELNVNALELDDSALYLCASSLRRRTDYGYTFGSGTRLTVV.

The chain is built from TRBV5-1 and TRBJ2-3; 8 nucleotides align to TRBD2. Germline V gene data show CDR1 as SGHRS and CDR2 as YFSETQ. This CDR3 is 16 amino acids long. J lost 3 bases, V lost 0 bases, and 6 bases had no gene match. CDR3 loop: CASSLGPGGPTDTQYF. For the CDR3, the DNA is TGCGCCAGCAGCTTGGGGCCGGGGGGGCCGACAGATACGCAGTATTTT.

The V and J genes are TRBV25-1 and TRBJ1-2; 7 bases line up with TRBD1. V shed 4 bases and J 4 bases; nucleotides not matched to a gene: 12. CDR1 and CDR2 (germline): MGHDK, SYGVNS. The CDR3 is 16 amino acids. CDR3 residues: CASSVYEGGRGYGYTF. CDR3 DNA sequence: TGTGCCAGCAGTGTATATGAAGGGGGCAGGGGCTATGGCTACACCTTC.

Points on this clone: This specimen includes other DNA sequences encoding the same CDR3. V gene TRBV5-1 combines with J gene TRBJ2-3; no clear D. The CDR3 totals 14 residues. Trimming took 4 bases from V and 1 from J, leaving 10 bases between them. In germline, CDR1 is SGHRS, CDR2 YFSETQ. The CDR3 here is CASSGLAGTDTQYF. CDR3 sequence (DNA): TGCGCCAGCAGCGGCTTAGCAGGCACAGATACGCAGTATTTT. Complete variable domain (other parts from reference TRBV5-1 and TRBJ2-3): KAGVTQTPRYLIKTRGQQVTLSCSPISGHRSVSWYQQTPGQGLQFLFEYFSETQRNKGNFPGRFSGRQFSNSRSEMNVSTLELGDSALYLCASSGLAGTDTQYFGPGTRLTVL.

This clone showed up just once. This sequence joins TRBV25-1 and TRBJ1-1; D unclear. The germline V and J ends were trimmed by 3 bases and 4 bases, with 12 bases remaining between them. CDR1 and CDR2 from the germline V gene are MGHDK and SYGVNS. The CDR3 is 14 amino acids. CDR3 coding DNA: TGTGCCAGCAGTGACAAGAATCCGAGCACTGAAGCTTTCTTT. This translates into CASSDKNPSTEAFF.

This chain uses TRBV9 with TRBJ2-7, with TRBD1 matching 7 bases. Germline CDR1 and CDR2: SGDLS and YYNGEE. J was trimmed by 6 bases and V by 3 bases; bases with no gene match: 9. The CDR3 consists of 14 residues. CDR3 residues: CASSARQGGSEQYF. DNA for the CDR3: TGTGCCAGCAGCGCTCGACAGGGTGGATCCGAGCAGTACTTC.

With regard to this clone: The sample contains more than one DNA sequence encoding this CDR3. V usage is TRBV6-1 and J usage is TRBJ2-7; D might be TRBD2 (8 bases). From germline, CDR1 is MNHNS and CDR2 SASEGT. Between the trimmed V and J ends, which lost 6 bases and 2 bases, there was a span of 17 bases. The CDR3 totals 15 residues. CDR3 loop: CASRRGRGDTYEQYF. In DNA form, the CDR3 reads TGTGCCAGCAGAAGGGGGCGGGGGGACACCTACGAGCAGTACTTC.

The chain couples TRBV2 to TRBJ2-3; D gene uncertain. Germline V CDR1 and CDR2: SNHLY, FYNNEI. The ends were cut back, 8 bases at V and 2 bases at J, with 26 bases in the middle. CDR3 length: 18 amino acids. CDR3 residues: CASGREHPGVTSTDTQYF. The CDR3 bases are TGTGCCAGCGGCCGTGAACACCCGGGTGTTACCTCCACAGATACGCAGTATTTT.

This rearrangement joins TRBV7-3 to TRBJ1-5; no reliable D call. Germline CDR1 reads SGHTA; CDR2 reads FQGTGA. Trimming stripped 1 base from V and 5 bases from J, with 6 bases between. The length of the CDR3 is 13 residues. The CDR3 coding sequence is TGTGCCAGCAGCTTAAGAAGAGATCAGCCCCAGCATTTT. As protein: CASSLRRDQPQHF.

This sequence joins TRBV28 and TRBJ1-1, with D perhaps TRBD1 (5 bases). Looked up from germline, CDR1 is MDHEN and CDR2 is SYDVKM. The CDR3 is 13 amino acids. Trimming took off 5 bases at V and 6 bases at J, with 13 bases between the two ends. The CDR3 spells CASSPGHRPEAFF. CDR3 DNA sequence: TGTGCCAGCAGTCCCGGACACCGCCCTGAAGCTTTCTTT. The full variable domain, with the rest looked up from reference TRBV28 and TRBJ1-1, is DVKVTQSSRYLVKRTGEKVFLECVQDMDHENMFWYRQDPGLGLRLIYFSYDVKMKEKGDIPEGYSVSREKKERFSLILESASTNQTSMYLCASSPGHRPEAFFGQGTRLTVV.

Written as DNA, the CDR3 is TGTGCCTGGAGTGTAAATCGGGATTCACCCCTCCACTTT. Amino acids: CAWSVNRDSPLHF. The chain employs TRBV30 and TRBJ1-6; no definite D call. V lost 0 bases and J lost 8, with 8 bases in between. Germline CDR1 is GTSNPN and CDR2 is SVGIG (reference sequence). The CDR3 totals 13 residues.

In its sample, this clone was seen once. V is TRBV19 and J is TRBJ1-5; D is unresolved. V shed 5 bases and J shed 6 bases, with 8 bases lying between them. This CDR3 contains 12 residues. CDR1 LNHDA and CDR2 SQIVND come from the germline V gene (reference sequence). The CDR3 sequence: CASSVGSQPQHF. The CDR3 DNA reads as TGTGCCAGTAGTGTCGGGAGTCAGCCCCAGCATTTT.

The chain carries TRBV28 and TRBJ2-1; 10 nucleotides align to TRBD2. Trimming at V came to 6 bases and at J to 6 bases, leaving 5 bases not matched to a gene. The germline V gene encodes CDR1 MDHEN and CDR2 SYDVKM. The CDR3 extends over 14 amino acids. CDR3 region: CASSESGGANEQFF. CDR3 nucleotides: TGTGCCAGCAGCGAAAGCGGGGGGGCCAATGAGCAGTTCTTC.

The V gene is TRBV29-1, the J gene TRBJ1-3; D possibly corresponds to TRBD1 (5 bases). CDR1 SQVTM and CDR2 ANQGSEA come from the germline V gene. This CDR3 has 12 residues. V gave up 6 bases and J gave up 3 bases, with 9 bases separating them. The CDR3 DNA is TGCAGCGTCCGGGGGTTTGGAAACACCATATATTTT. It is translated as CSVRGFGNTIYF.

This clone has a handful of counts. Other nucleotide sequences in the sample specify the same CDR3. The chain's CDR3 is CSVVSGSNEKLFF. In nucleotides, the CDR3 is TGCAGCGTTGTATCGGGGTCCAACGAAAAACTGTTTTTT. The V call is TRBV29-1, the J call TRBJ1-4, with D uncertain. In germline, CDR1 is SQVTM, CDR2 ANQGSEA. Between the trimmed V and J ends, which lost 4 bases and 8 bases, there was a span of 14 bases. CDR3 length: 13 amino acids.

The J gene is TRBJ1-4, the V gene TRBV11-2; a weak D match, TRBD1 (6 bases). This CDR3 region has 14 residues. The V end lost 8 bases, the J end lost 3 bases, and 13 bases lay between the germline ends. The germline V gene encodes CDR1 SGHAT and CDR2 FQNNGV. DNA of the CDR3: TGTGCCAGCCGCCCTGGACAGTCTAATGAAAAACTGTTTTTT. Residues: CASRPGQSNEKLFF.

The V gene is TRBV14, the J gene TRBJ1-3; D unresolved. Trimming removed 3 bases at V and 11 bases at J, with 11 bases between. The CDR3 contains 12 residues. CDR1 is SGHDN, CDR2 FVKESK, per germline. CDR3 sequence (DNA): TGTGCCAGCAGCCAGAACGACGAGGCCATATATTTT. This translates into CASSQNDEAIYF.